The next 16 T cell receptor beta chains were all read from a single sample in a study of blood T cells in healthy people across ages. A J-beta primer mix and a sample-barcoded 5' primer were used in a second PCR of roughly 6 to 11 cycles. In TCRdb, the 5' RACE reads were re-called with MiXCR into one record per CDR3 protein. The sample holds about 1.4 million distinct CDR3 sequences, 59% seen once. The sequenced sample was blood. Receptors were obtained from a man aged 18 to 35 in good health.

In the case of this clonotype: The junction and the germline gene differ at one end; a read error may be behind it. The chain has TRBV6-5 and TRBJ1-2; TRBD1 might be the D (5 bases). The CDR3 length is 15 residues. Germline CDR1 and CDR2: MNHEY and SVGAGI. The CDR3 loop is CASSSPVRGNYGYTF. The CDR3, as DNA: TGCGCCAGCAGTTCCCCAGTCCGGGGGAACTATGGCTACACCTTC.

In its sample, this clonotype was seen a few times. V and J are TRBV20-1 and TRBJ2-1; D may be TRBD2 (6 bases). This CDR3 is built from 14 residues. The V and J ends lost 6 bases and 7 bases respectively, with 19 bases between them. Germline loops: CDR1 DFQATT, CDR2 SNEGSKA (reference sequence). The CDR3 DNA reads as TGCAGTGCCTCCCCCCGGCGGGGTCGAAATGAGCAGTTCTTC. It encodes CSASPRRGRNEQFF.

V and J are TRBV6-5 and TRBJ2-1; D is uncertain. Per the germline V gene, CDR1 is MNHEY and CDR2 is SVGAGI. The CDR3 runs to 16 residues. Between the trimmed V and J ends, which lost 5 bases and 8 bases, there was a span of 22 bases. The CDR3 protein is CASSLLGSGSLDEQFF. The CDR3 bases are TGTGCCAGCAGTCTCTTGGGTTCTGGTAGTCTCGATGAGCAGTTCTTC.

This clonotype was observed a few times. The chain uses TRBV27 and TRBJ2-4, with TRBD1 as a possible D gene (6 bases). Per the germline V gene, CDR1 is MNHEY and CDR2 is SMNVEV (reference sequence). Trimming took 8 bases from V and 1 from J, leaving 12 bases between them. The CDR3 contains 14 residues. DNA of the CDR3: TGTGCCAGCCGAACAGGGCTGGCCAAAAACATTCAGTACTTC. Protein: CASRTGLAKNIQYF.

The V call is TRBV7-9, the J call TRBJ2-1, with D perhaps TRBD1 (6 bases). CDR3 length: 15 amino acids. Trimming removed 5 bases from V and 5 bases from J, with 16 bases in between. Germline CDR1 is SEHNR and CDR2 is FQNEAQ (reference sequence). In DNA, the CDR3 is TGTGCCAGCAGCCTGGGACACCTAAGTAACAATGAGCAGTTCTTC. Protein sequence: CASSLGHLSNNEQFF. The whole variable domain, remainder taken from reference TRBV7-9 and TRBJ2-1, is DTGVSQNPRHKITKRGQNVTFRCDPISEHNRLYWYRQTLGQGPEFLTYFQNEAQLEKSRLLSDRFSAERPKGSFSTLEIQRTEQGDSAMYLCASSLGHLSNNEQFFGPGTRLTVL.

The CDR3 bases are TGTGCCAGCAGTCCAAACCTCAACTTATTGGATCAGCCCCAGCATTTT. Translating it yields CASSPNLNLLDQPQHF. This chain links TRBV6-2 or TRBV6-3 with TRBJ1-5; D ambiguous. Germline V gene data show CDR1 as MNHEY and CDR2 as SVGEGT. V was pared by 5 bases and J by 5 bases, with 19 bases between. The CDR3 sequence is 16 residues long.

The J gene is TRBJ2-5, the V gene TRBV20-1, with 8 bases matching TRBD1. The DNA end lines up better with TRBJ2-7; the J call may be wrong. The CDR3 loop spans 16 amino acids. The germline gives CDR1 DFQATT, CDR2 SNEGSKA (reference sequence). The CDR3 spells CSASSSGQGHSYEQYF. For the CDR3, the DNA is TGCAGTGCTAGTTCGTCCGGACAGGGTCACTCCTACGAGCAGTACTTC.

This chain uses TRBV25-1 with TRBJ2-1; D not certain. Germline lookup yields CDR1 MGHDK and CDR2 SYGVNS. Between the trimmed V and J ends, which lost 8 bases and 6 bases, there was a span of 5 bases. The CDR3 totals 10 residues. CDR3 in DNA: TGTGCCAGCGGGCCCAATGAGCAGTTCTTC. As protein: CASGPNEQFF. Filled out from reference TRBV25-1 and TRBJ2-1, the complete variable domain reads EADIYQTPRYLVIGTGKKITLECSQTMGHDKMYWYQQDPGMELHLIHYSYGVNSTEKGDLSSESTVSRIRTEHFPLTLESARPSHTSQYLCASGPNEQFFGPGTRLTVL.

The rearrangement joins TRBV3-1 to TRBJ1-6; 7 bases align to TRBD1. Trimming at V came to 3 bases and at J to 15 bases, leaving 5 bases not matched to a gene. The CDR3 has 12 residues. The germline gives CDR1 LGHDT, CDR2 YNNKEL (reference sequence). The CDR3 is CASSQLQGLLHF. Written as DNA, the CDR3 is TGTGCCAGCAGCCAGCTACAGGGGCTCCTCCACTTT.

The J gene is TRBJ2-1, the V gene TRBV29-1, with D possibly matching TRBD2 (5 bases). Between the trimmed V and J ends, which lost 2 bases and 8 bases, there was a span of 13 bases. CDR3 size: 13 residues. CDR1 SQVTM and CDR2 ANQGSEA come from the germline V gene. The CDR3, as DNA: TGCAGCGTTGAAAACAGTCAGAGGGATGAGCAGTTCTTC. It codes for CSVENSQRDEQFF.

This chain uses TRBV29-1 with TRBJ2-1, with 11 bases that match TRBD1. Germline values: CDR1 SQVTM, CDR2 ANQGSEA. The CDR3 loop spans 13 amino acids. Trimming removed 7 bases from V and 7 bases from J; junction bases left unmatched: 6. The CDR3 DNA reads TGCAGCGGCGGGACAGGGGGTTGGAATGAGCAGTTCTTC. Protein product: CSGGTGGWNEQFF.

The rearrangement links TRBV6-5 to TRBJ1-1; tentative D call: TRBD1 (5 bases). Looked up from germline, CDR1 is MNHEY and CDR2 is SVGAGI. V lost 2 bases, J lost 0 bases, and 19 bases lay in between. The CDR3 extends over 18 amino acids. The CDR3 loop reads CASSYTQEGRGMNTEAFF. In nucleotides, the CDR3 is TGTGCCAGCAGTTACACCCAGGAAGGGCGGGGGATGAACACTGAAGCTTTCTTT.

The chain combines TRBV20-1 with TRBJ2-1; D may be TRBD2 (5 bases). The germline V gene encodes CDR1 DFQATT and CDR2 SNEGSKA (reference sequence). CDR3 length: 11 residues. V was shortened by 4 bases and J by 6 bases, with 7 bases between the two germline ends. DNA of the CDR3: TGCAGTGCTAAACTAGGCAATGAGCAGTTCTTC. This sequence encodes CSAKLGNEQFF.

This clonotype was recorded a few times. One junction end does not reproduce the germline sequence, and a read error may be involved. The genes are TRBV12-3 or TRBV12-4 and TRBJ1-4, with D uncertain. This CDR3 region has 11 residues. The CDR3 bases are TGCGCCACATCCCTAGGCGAAAAACTGTTTTTT. As protein: CATSLGEKLFF.

V is TRBV15 and J is TRBJ2-5; unclear D gene. Between the trimmed V and J ends, which lost 2 bases and 4 bases, there was a span of 8 bases. This CDR3 has 13 amino acids. Germline assignment: CDR1 LNHNV and CDR2 YYDKDF (reference sequence). The CDR3 DNA is TGTGCCACCAGCAGACTTGCTGGAGAGACCCAGTACTTC. Translating gives CATSRLAGETQYF.

The rearrangement links TRBV4-1 to TRBJ1-1, with D uncertain. V dropped 0 bases and J dropped 4 bases, with 9 bases sitting between them. The CDR3 covers 14 residues. CDR1 and CDR2 from the germline V gene are MGHRA and YSYEKL. CDR3 coding DNA: TGCGCCAGCAGCCAAGATCCTGGGTTCACTGAAGCTTTCTTT. Encoded protein: CASSQDPGFTEAFF.